This is a list of T cell receptor beta chains from one sample in a study of vaccination and CD4 T cells after COVID-19. These receptors have no identified antigens. TCRdb used MiXCR to reprocess the PCR reads, holding one entry per CDR3 protein. The data contain some 13,000 distinct CDR3 sequences, 56% of them seen just once; the ten biggest clones take up roughly a sixth. Sequencing input: CD4+ T cells from blood, cultured in vitro. These receptors originate from a human donor who had recovered from COVID-19. CDR3s include the opening cysteine and the closing phenylalanine or tryptophan. The D gene is left open where the match is weak. Only part of the rows carry a size: once, few, many, or a class if the clone is expanded.

>-|TRBJ2-2|TRBV7-8|few
CASVQGRNPGELFF
TGTGCCAGCGTACAGGGGAGGAATCCCGGGGAGCTGTTTTTT
>TRBD1|TRBJ1-4|TRBV20-1|-
CSARRQGINEKLFF
TGCAGTGCCCGGCGACAGGGTATTAATGAAAAACTGTTTTTT
>-|TRBJ1-2|TRBV19|once
CASKPDTGYGYTF
TGTGCCTCAAAGCCTGACACGGGCTATGGCTACACCTTC
>-|TRBJ2-7|TRBV15|-
CATSRIPAYEQYF
TGTGCCACCAGCAGGATCCCTGCTTACGAGCAGTACTTC
>-|TRBJ1-1|TRBV24-1|-
CATSDGTSGFF
TGTGCCACCAGTGATGGGACGTCAGGTTTCTTT
>-|TRBJ2-5|TRBV29-1|-
CSVDYGFGETQYF
TGCAGCGTTGATTACGGGTTTGGGGAGACCCAGTACTTC
>-|TRBJ2-7|TRBV20-1|-
CSASGIHEQYF
TGCAGTGCTAGCGGGATCCACGAGCAGTACTTC
>-|TRBJ1-6|TRBV12-3/TRBV12-4|-
CASSSRGVTQNSPLHF
TGTGCCAGCAGTAGCCGGGGGGTCACCCAAAATTCACCCCTCCACTTT
>TRBD1|TRBJ2-3|TRBV20-1|-
CSARNRGYGADTQYF
TGCAGTGCTAGAAACAGGGGTTACGGGGCAGATACGCAGTATTTT
>-|TRBJ1-3|TRBV7-2|once
CASSLQAGEFQASGNTIYF
TGTGCCAGCAGCTTACAGGCAGGGGAATTTCAGGCCTCTGGAAACACCATATATTTT
>-|TRBJ2-3|TRBV11-3|-
CASSLNLWPAGTDTQYF
TGTGCCAGCAGCTTGAATTTATGGCCCGCCGGCACAGATACGCAGTATTTT
>-|TRBJ1-2|TRBV6-1|few
CASSAGRSDGYTF
TGTGCCAGCAGTGCAGGGAGGAGCGATGGCTACACCTTC
>-|TRBJ1-2|TRBV7-9|-
CASSSSAPGRTSFYYGYTF
TGTGCCAGCAGCTCTAGCGCACCGGGACGGACTTCGTTTTACTATGGCTACACCTTC
>-|TRBJ1-5|TRBV5-1|once
CASSPDSPNQPQHF
TGCGCCAGCAGTCCGGACAGCCCTAATCAGCCCCAGCATTTT
>-|TRBJ1-1|TRBV12-3/TRBV12-4|-
CASSLRQGWTTEAFF
TGTGCCAGCAGTTTACGGCAGGGCTGGACCACTGAAGCTTTCTTT
>-|TRBJ2-3|TRBV7-9|-
CASSSPQGTDTQYF
TGTGCCAGCAGCTCCCCTCAGGGCACAGATACGCAGTATTTT
>-|TRBJ1-1|TRBV30|-
CAWRRGPGTEAFF
TGTGCCTGGCGAAGGGGCCCCGGAACTGAAGCTTTCTTT
>-|TRBJ1-5|TRBV2|few
CASSERGIQPQHF
TGTGCCAGCAGTGAACGGGGAATTCAGCCCCAGCATTTT
>TRBD1|TRBJ2-3|TRBV7-9|-
CASSLVSLFGTDRTDTQYF
TGTGCCAGCAGCTTAGTGTCCCTTTTTGGGACAGACCGCACAGATACGCAGTATTTT
>TRBD2|TRBJ2-7|TRBV7-8|-
CASSLFGTSGYEQYF
TGTGCCAGCAGCTTATTCGGGACTAGCGGCTACGAGCAGTACTTC
>-|TRBJ1-2|TRBV7-9|few
CASSRDPGATDGYTF
TGTGCCAGCAGCCGGGACCCCGGGGCTACGGATGGCTACACCTTC
>-|TRBJ1-5|TRBV7-3|-
CASSSQRGGDQPQHF
TGTGCCAGCAGCTCGCAGCGCGGGGGAGATCAGCCCCAGCATTTT
>-|TRBJ1-1|TRBV6-4|-
CASSDLPGRGRTEAFF
TGTGCCAGCAGTGACCTGCCGGGGCGCGGGCGCACTGAAGCTTTCTTT
>TRBD1|TRBJ1-6|TRBV6-2/TRBV6-3|-
CASSPRTGGGINSPLHF
TGTGCCAGCAGTCCGAGGACAGGCGGCGGCATAAATTCACCCCTCCACTTT
>-|TRBJ2-1|TRBV11-3|-
CASSLDGAYNEQFF
TGTGCCAGCAGCTTAGATGGGGCCTACAATGAGCAGTTCTTC
>-|TRBJ1-6|TRBV4-1|-
CASSQDHWAQYRTGSPLHF
TGCGCCAGCAGCCAAGATCACTGGGCCCAGTATCGAACGGGATCACCCCTCCACTTT
>-|TRBJ1-1|TRBV5-1|-
CASSQRLSNTEAFF
TGCGCCAGCAGCCAGAGGTTAAGTAACACTGAAGCTTTCTTT
>TRBD1|TRBJ2-7|TRBV7-6|-
CASSAGRGLGEQYF
TGTGCCAGCAGCGCCGGCAGGGGGCTGGGGGAGCAGTACTTC
>-|TRBJ1-1|TRBV6-5|-
CASSYFREGTEAFF
TGTGCCAGCAGTTATTTTAGGGAGGGCACTGAAGCTTTCTTT
>-|TRBJ2-5|TRBV6-1|-
CASSPGGAGVAETQYF
TGTGCCAGCAGCCCAGGGGGCGCGGGGGTTGCGGAGACCCAGTACTTC
>-|TRBJ1-6|TRBV27|-
CASSFREGWSPLHF
TGTGCCAGCAGTTTCCGGGAGGGTTGGTCACCCCTCCACTTT
>TRBD2|TRBJ2-7|TRBV28|-
CASSSAGGEQYF
TGTGCCAGTAGTTCAGCGGGAGGGGAGCAGTACTTC
>-|TRBJ2-5|TRBV7-2|-
CASSLAGGGETQYF
TGTGCCAGCAGCTTAGCGGGAGGTGGAGAGACCCAGTACTTC
>-|TRBJ1-2|TRBV19|-
CASKTAQAGFGYTF
TGTGCCAGTAAAACAGCCCAGGCGGGCTTCGGCTACACCTTC
>-|TRBJ2-7|TRBV19|-
CASSYGTYEQYF
TGTGCCAGTAGTTATGGCACCTACGAGCAGTACTTC
>-|TRBJ1-1|TRBV11-2|once
CASSPNSAEAFF
TGTGCCAGCAGCCCTAACAGCGCTGAAGCTTTCTTT
>TRBD1|TRBJ2-1|TRBV24-1|few
CATSAGGTGVYNEQFF
TGTGCCACCAGTGCCGGCGGGACAGGGGTATACAATGAGCAGTTCTTC
>TRBD1|TRBJ1-4|TRBV9|-
CASSVAGTGSEKLFF
TGTGCCAGCAGCGTAGCTGGGACAGGGAGTGAAAAACTGTTTTTT
>-|TRBJ1-5|TRBV19|-
CASSIDMGQPQHF
TGTGCCAGTAGTATAGATATGGGTCAGCCCCAGCATTTT
>-|TRBJ1-2|TRBV6-1|-
CASAGRARYGYTF
TGTGCCAGCGCGGGAAGGGCACGCTATGGCTACACCTTC
>TRBD1|TRBJ2-3|TRBV19|-
CASSPRQGAATDTQYF
TGTGCCAGTAGTCCACGACAGGGGGCCGCAACAGATACGCAGTATTTT
>-|TRBJ2-2|TRBV27|-
CASRRSPGELFF
TGTGCCAGCCGGAGGAGTCCCGGGGAGCTGTTTTTT
>-|TRBJ1-2|TRBV27|few
CATYKPGFDYGYTF
TGTGCCACCTATAAACCAGGGTTTGACTATGGCTACACCTTC
>-|TRBJ1-1|TRBV5-8|-
CASSLVLGGVTEAFF
TGTGCCAGCAGCTTGGTACTGGGGGGCGTCACTGAAGCTTTCTTT
>-|TRBJ2-1|TRBV6-1|-
CASSRGTPLSEQFF
TGTGCCAGCAGTCGCGGGACTCCGTTAAGTGAGCAGTTCTTC
>-|TRBJ2-3|TRBV5-1|-
CASSLADPSTDTQYF
TGCGCCAGCAGCTTGGCAGATCCTAGCACAGATACGCAGTATTTT
>TRBD1|TRBJ2-5|TRBV20-1|few
CSAGTGGETQYF
TGCAGTGCTGGCACAGGGGGAGAGACCCAGTACTTC
>-|TRBJ1-2|TRBV30|-
CAWVGEGVYGYTF
TGTGCCTGGGTAGGAGAGGGAGTTTATGGCTACACCTTC
>TRBD1|TRBJ1-1|TRBV19|-
CASSNQGVEDTEAFF
TGTGCCAGTAGTAACCAGGGGGTGGAGGACACTGAAGCTTTCTTT
>TRBD1|TRBJ2-5|TRBV12-3/TRBV12-4|-
CASSLGTGTQETQYF
TGTGCCAGCAGTTTGGGGACAGGGACCCAAGAGACCCAGTACTTC
>TRBD1|TRBJ2-2|TRBV6-1|-
CASIPGQGIGELFF
TGTGCCAGCATCCCGGGACAGGGAATCGGGGAGCTGTTTTTT
>-|TRBJ1-5|TRBV19|-
CASRAVANQPQHF
TGTGCCAGCCGGGCCGTTGCCAATCAGCCCCAGCATTTT
>TRBD1|TRBJ2-4|TRBV30|-
CAWSVQGANIQYF
TGTGCCTGGAGTGTACAGGGGGCAAACATTCAGTACTTC
>-|TRBJ1-2|TRBV18|-
CASSPQGNYGYTF
TGTGCCAGCTCACCACAAGGGAACTATGGCTACACCTTC